This TCR beta chain was documented in a study of T cell responses to AZD1222 COVID-19 vaccine. Study-wide context: Second-dose recipients at about 4 or about 12 weeks were treated as one pooled group.

Trimming took 5 bases from V and 5 from J, leaving 15 bases between them. The CDR3 is 14 amino acids. Germline V lookup: CDR1 SGHAT, CDR2 FQDESV (reference sequence). About this clone: Its cognate antigen is unknown.

Using immunoSEQ multiplex PCR, the repertoire was profiled, and TCRdb retains in-frame clones only, with some absent. The profile shows roughly 200,000 clones, around 94% of them singletons. Study findings and constraints: Only six AZD1222 recipients tested seropositive at baseline. CD4 TCRs covered the whole spike, strongest at regions 160-218 and 743-854.

The material sequenced was peripheral blood, taken on day 0 of AZD1222 vaccination. The receptor was isolated from an adult in good health. The V gene is TRBV11-1, the J gene TRBJ2-5; D possibly corresponds to TRBD1 (6 bases). The CDR3 is CASSPGTPRETQYF. The CDR3 DNA reads TGTGCCAGCAGCCCCGGGACACCCAGGGAGACCCAGTACTTC. Using reference TRBV11-1 and TRBJ2-5 for the parts outside the CDR3, the full variable domain is EAEVAQSPRYKITEKSQAVAFWCDPISGHATLYWYRQILGQGPELLVQFQDESVVDDSQLPKDRFSAERLKGVDSTLKIQPAELGDSAMYLCASSPGTPRETQYFGPGTRLLVL.